This record covers a single TCR beta chain. Its antigen remains unknown. The data are from a study of T cells in localized non-small cell lung cancer. Trimming cost V 2 bases and J 7 bases; bases outside gene matches: 4. Germline CDR1 reads MNHEY; CDR2 reads SVGAGI. CDR3 length: 13 amino acids. Study-level results: Without multi-region sequencing, intratumor heterogeneity could not be excluded. Appearing in adjacent lung were a median 57 of the top 100 tumor clones. Uninvolved adjacent lung showed the highest T cell clonality, exceeding tumor. Higher adjacent-lung clonality was associated with shorter survival.

This table comes from immunoSEQ multiplex PCR, and its TCRdb copy is limited to in-frame clones, with some not included. The sample shows roughly 64,000 clones, 81% of them seen only once. This sequence originates from a man aged 35-75 years with stage II lung adenocarcinoma. The chain combines TRBV6-5 with TRBJ1-1, with 7 bases that match TRBD1. Sequencing was performed on PBMCs, taken before any cancer treatment. DNA of the CDR3: TGTGCCAGCAGTTACAACAGGGGCGATGAAGCTTTCTTT. Protein product: CASSYNRGDEAFF.